A single sample gave rise to the 16 T cell receptor beta chains below, sequenced in a study of CD8 T cells in ankylosing spondylitis. Whole-study findings and limits: About 8 highly homologous variants made up a TCR beta motif that seemed to typify ankylosing spondylitis blood.

TCRdb ran MiXCR on the 5' RACE reads and lists one entry per CDR3 protein. The top ten clones hold around 0.51% of a sample with 750,000 to 850,000 distinct CDR3 sequences, about 12% of them seen once. For these TCRs, the target antigens are not known. The specimen sequenced was blood, either unsorted or a sorted T cell fraction (not recorded which). Source of these receptors: a male donor with ankylosing spondylitis.

The V and J genes are TRBV5-1 and TRBJ2-5; TRBD2 might be the D (5 bases). CDR1 is SGHRS and CDR2 is YFSETQ in the germline V gene. V was clipped by 4 bases and J by 7 bases, with 14 bases between them. The CDR3 totals 13 residues. The CDR3 DNA reads as TGCGCCAGCAGCCCTGGACGTGAGGGGACCCAGTACTTC. This gives the protein CASSPGREGTQYF. Based on the CDR3 plus reference TRBV5-1 and TRBJ2-5, the full variable domain is KAGVTQTPRYLIKTRGQQVTLSCSPISGHRSVSWYQQTPGQGLQFLFEYFSETQRNKGNFPGRFSGRQFSNSRSEMNVSTLELGDSALYLCASSPGREGTQYFGPGTRLLVL.

This chain links TRBV28 with TRBJ2-1, with D tentatively TRBD1 (5 bases). Per the germline V gene, CDR1 is MDHEN and CDR2 is SYDVKM. V was shortened by 6 bases and J by 3 bases, with 18 bases between the two germline ends. This CDR3 region has 16 residues. Here the CDR3 DNA reads TGTGCCAGCAGAACATACTGGGGAAGGGGCTACAATGAGCAGTTCTTC. This sequence encodes CASRTYWGRGYNEQFF.

J is TRBJ1-2 and V is TRBV5-1; D is uncertain. The CDR3 sequence is 16 residues long. V shed 0 bases and J shed 5 bases, with 17 bases lying between them. Per the germline V gene, CDR1 is SGHRS and CDR2 is YFSETQ. Here the CDR3 DNA reads TGCGCCAGCAGCTTGGGGCAGGTGCCGGCGGCGTATGGCTACACCTTC. Protein sequence: CASSLGQVPAAYGYTF.

This clonotype has a handful of counts. The chain joins TRBV10-3 to TRBJ1-2; possible D gene TRBD1, 6 bases. This CDR3 is built from 13 residues. Germline CDR1 ENHRY, CDR2 SYGVKD. V lost 7 bases and J lost 4, with 13 bases in between. CDR3 DNA sequence: TGTGCCATCACCCCGGGACAAGGCTATGGCTACACCTTC. This gives the protein CAITPGQGYGYTF.

The chain employs TRBV4-3 and TRBJ2-5; 10 bases align to TRBD2. Trimming cost V 5 bases and J 13 bases; bases outside gene matches: 10. The CDR3 covers 13 residues. Germline V CDR1 and CDR2: LGHNA, YSLEER. This CDR3 reads CASSSHLAGAVYF. In DNA, the CDR3 is TGCGCCAGCAGCTCGCACCTAGCGGGGGCCGTGTACTTC.

This clonotype was recorded at least ten times. The rearrangement uses TRBV12-3 or TRBV12-4 and TRBJ1-5, with a possible D match to TRBD1 (6 bases). The CDR3 runs to 14 residues. Trimming pared 7 bases from V and 4 bases from J, leaving 14 bases between. The CDR3 protein is CASTLRQANQPQHF. The CDR3 coding sequence is TGTGCCAGCACCCTCCGACAGGCAAATCAGCCCCAGCATTTT.

This chain links TRBV6-2 or TRBV6-3 with TRBJ1-1; 8 nucleotides align to TRBD1. Looked up from germline, CDR1 is MNHEY and CDR2 is SVGEGT. The CDR3 loop spans 17 amino acids. The V segment lost 7 bases and the J segment 5 bases; nucleotides outside the gene matches: 18. The CDR3 DNA sequence: TGTGCCAGCATCACCTCGCTCTCGACAGGGGAGGGAACTGAAGCTTTCTTT. This sequence encodes CASITSLSTGEGTEAFF.

This clonotype was seen a few times. This chain joins TRBV2 and TRBJ2-5, with TRBD2 matching over 7 bases. Germline V CDR1 and CDR2: SNHLY, FYNNEI. The CDR3 extends over 14 amino acids. The junction had 6 bases not matched to a gene; V was cut back by 3 bases and J by 5 bases. CDR3 loop: CASSDRTSEETQYF. The CDR3 DNA reads as TGTGCCAGCAGTGATAGGACTAGTGAGGAGACCCAGTACTTC.

There are a few counts of this clonotype. CDR3 in DNA: TGCAGTGTTAAGGACGGACTTATGAACGAGCAGTACTTC. This gives the protein CSVKDGLMNEQYF. The V gene is TRBV20-1, the J gene TRBJ2-7, with D possibly being TRBD2 (5 bases). Trimming took 7 bases from V and 5 from J, leaving 18 bases between them. Germline V CDR1 and CDR2: DFQATT, SNEGSKA (reference sequence). This CDR3 spans 13 amino acids.

This clonotype was observed a handful of times. In nucleotides, the CDR3 is TGCAGTGCTGGAAGGCGGAGTGGGGGCAATGAGCAGTTCTTC. Protein: CSAGRRSGGNEQFF. The rearrangement uses TRBV20-1 and TRBJ2-1, with D perhaps given as TRBD1 or TRBD2 (5 bases each). V was shortened by 5 bases and J by 6 bases, with 17 bases between the two germline ends. CDR1 is DFQATT, CDR2 SNEGSKA, per germline (reference sequence). The CDR3 is 14 amino acids.

This chain connects TRBV7-9 to TRBJ2-2, with TRBD2 as a possible D gene (5 bases). The CDR3 is 16 amino acids. Per the germline V gene, CDR1 is SEHNR and CDR2 is FQNEAQ (reference sequence). Trimming stripped 5 bases from V and 7 bases from J, with 20 bases between. CDR3 coding DNA: TGTGCCAGCAGCCCCGTGGACTCACGGTCGGGCGGGGAGCTGTTTTTT. Translation gives CASSPVDSRSGGELFF.

This clonotype occurred a few times. The rearrangement uses TRBV5-1 and TRBJ2-6, with unresolved D. Germline V gene sequence: CDR1 SGHRS, CDR2 YFSETQ. The CDR3 extends over 14 amino acids. V lost 4 bases to trimming and J lost 0 bases, with 5 bases between them. This CDR3 is CASSASSGANVLTF. The CDR3 DNA follows: TGCGCCAGCAGCGCGAGCTCTGGGGCCAACGTCCTGACTTTC.

This chain links TRBV4-3 with TRBJ2-3; D is perhaps TRBD2 (6 bases). Germline CDR1 reads LGHNA; CDR2 reads YSLEER. This CDR3 is 16 amino acids long. V dropped 0 bases and J dropped 8 bases, with 18 bases sitting between them. Here the CDR3 reads CASSQEVTRRSATQYF. CDR3 coding DNA: TGCGCCAGCAGCCAAGAGGTGACTAGACGCTCGGCTACGCAGTATTTT.

The chain recombines TRBV7-2 with TRBJ2-5, with TRBD2 matching 11 bases. The CDR3 length is 15 residues. In germline, CDR1 is SGHTA, CDR2 FQGNSA. The J segment lost 4 bases and the V segment lost 5 bases, leaving 6 bases of the junction unmatched. The CDR3 coding sequence is TGTGCCAGCAGCCCTACTAGCGGGGGTGGAGAGACCCAGTACTTC. Translated: CASSPTSGGGETQYF.

This chain uses TRBV3-1 with TRBJ1-6; weak D call: TRBD1 (6 bases). V lost 4 bases and J lost 10, with 20 bases in between. The CDR3 runs to 16 residues. Germline V gene sequence: CDR1 LGHDT, CDR2 YNNKEL (reference sequence). CDR3 loop: CASSLSPPTGHSPLHF. The CDR3 nucleotides read TGTGCCAGCAGCCTCAGCCCCCCGACAGGTCACTCACCCCTCCACTTT.

This clonotype was seen only a few times. The chain employs TRBV5-1 and TRBJ2-2; D unresolved. CDR1 is SGHRS, CDR2 YFSETQ, per germline. V shed 1 base and J shed 0 bases, with 7 bases lying between them. The CDR3 totals 15 residues. The CDR3 loop reads CASSLQNANTGELFF. CDR3 DNA: TGCGCCAGCAGCTTGCAGAACGCGAACACCGGGGAGCTGTTTTTT.